The subject of this entry is one T cell receptor (beta chain). These data come from a study of blood T cells in healthy people across ages. A second about 7 to 11 cycle PCR used barcoded and J-beta primers. TCRdb re-called the 5' RACE reads through MiXCR, storing one row per CDR3 protein. Of about 650,000 distinct CDR3 sequences listed, approximately 52% are singletons. The CDR3 sequence is 14 residues long. Per germline, CDR1 SGHTA and CDR2 FQGNSA. V was clipped by 2 bases and J by 4 bases, with 12 bases between them. This chain connects TRBV7-2 to TRBJ2-7, with a possible D match to TRBD1 (6 bases). This receptor was obtained from an elderly woman in good health. What was sequenced was blood. The CDR3 nucleotides are TGTGCCAGCAGCTTATGGACAGCTTCTTACGAGCAGTACTTC. This sequence encodes CASSLWTASYEQYF.